The 20 T cell receptor beta chains reported below all come from one sample, sequenced in a study of vaccination and CD4 T cells after COVID-19. Treatment here: approximately nine-day PBMC culture with coronavirus spike peptide pools or control peptides (ViraFEST assay). Their recognized antigens are unknown. Oncomine TCR Beta short-read sequencing was applied to DNA from cultured CD4+ T cells. In TCRdb, the PCR reads were re-called with MiXCR into one record per CDR3 protein. The sample includes fewer than 15,000 distinct CDR3 sequences, over 60% of them seen just once. Material for sequencing was CD4+ T cells from blood, cultured in vitro. The receptors shown here come from a human donor who had recovered from COVID-19.

The J gene is TRBJ1-5, the V gene TRBV27; D is perhaps TRBD1 (5 bases). The CDR3 runs 15 residues. Trimming removed 3 bases from V and 3 bases from J, with 12 bases in between. In germline, CDR1 is MNHEY, CDR2 SMNVEV (reference sequence). CDR3 sequence: CASSFGGGFNQPQHF. The DNA for the CDR3 is TGTGCCAGCAGTTTCGGCGGGGGATTCAATCAGCCCCAGCATTTT.

The sample holds a few counts of this clonotype. The gene calls are TRBV6-1 and TRBJ2-7; 9 bases align to TRBD1. CDR1 and CDR2 (germline): MNHNS, SASEGT. With V trimmed by 6 bases and J by 2 bases, 8 bases remained unmatched. This CDR3 is 15 amino acids long. The CDR3 coding sequence is TGTGCCAGCAGGCTCGCCGGGACAGGGACCTACGAGCAGTACTTC. The encoded protein is CASRLAGTGTYEQYF.

The V gene is TRBV6-5, the J gene TRBJ1-1; 9 nucleotides agree with TRBD1. V lost 4 bases, J lost 5 bases, and 8 bases stayed unmatched. CDR3 length equals 15 residues. CDR1 is MNHEY, CDR2 SVGAGI, per germline. The CDR3 loop reads CASSSGTGKRTEAFF. The DNA for the CDR3 is TGTGCCAGCAGTTCAGGGACAGGGAAACGTACTGAAGCTTTCTTT.

The chain recombines TRBV20-1 with TRBJ1-1; D ambiguous. There are 13 residues in the CDR3. V lost 1 base and J lost 4, with 10 bases in between. From germline, CDR1 is DFQATT and CDR2 SNEGSKA (reference sequence). The CDR3 region has the DNA TGCAGTGCTAGAGGGCAGGTAGGCACTGAAGCTTTCTTT. As protein: CSARGQVGTEAFF.

V gene TRBV28 combines with J gene TRBJ1-1; maybe TRBD1 (6 bases). The CDR3 runs to 17 residues. The germline V gene has CDR1 MDHEN and CDR2 SYDVKM. The V end lost 8 bases, the J end lost 3 bases, and 25 bases lay between the germline ends. The CDR3 nucleotides are TGTGCCAGCCCCCTCCCTTTGGGGGGCGGTCGGGACACTGAAGCTTTCTTT. It specifies CASPLPLGGGRDTEAFF.

V gene TRBV15 combines with J gene TRBJ2-7; D may be TRBD1 (5 bases). The CDR3 consists of 13 residues. The V gene lost 5 bases and the J gene lost 3 bases, with 11 bases spanning the gap. Germline CDR1 is LNHNV and CDR2 is YYDKDF (reference sequence). The DNA for the CDR3 is TGTGCCACCAGCTCCCGAGACAGCTACGAGCAGTACTTC. It encodes CATSSRDSYEQYF.

The chain carries TRBV27 and TRBJ2-7; 7 nucleotides match TRBD1. This CDR3 has 17 amino acids. In germline, CDR1 is MNHEY, CDR2 SMNVEV (reference sequence). V lost 2 bases and J lost 4; bases outside the gene matches: 14. CDR3 protein: CASSLLDRVSRPYEQYF. DNA for the CDR3: TGTGCCAGCAGTTTACTCGACAGGGTATCGCGGCCTTACGAGCAGTACTTC.

The genes are TRBV6-4 and TRBJ1-1; the D gene is possibly TRBD1 (5 bases). Trimming cost V 3 bases and J 0 bases, with 20 bases left between them. Germline V gene lookup returns CDR1 MRHNA and CDR2 SNTAGT. The CDR3 loop spans 18 amino acids. CDR3 protein: CASSEGGVGLHMNTEAFF. In nucleotides, the CDR3 is TGTGCCAGCAGTGAGGGGGGGGTAGGGCTTCACATGAACACTGAAGCTTTCTTT.

The chain carries TRBV10-2 and TRBJ1-2, with D uncertain. Trimming pared 6 bases from V and 4 bases from J, leaving 6 bases between. CDR1 is WSHSY, CDR2 SAAADI, per germline. The CDR3 is 11 amino acids. The CDR3 region is CASRQSYGYTF. DNA for the CDR3: TGCGCCAGCAGGCAGAGCTATGGCTACACCTTC.

V usage is TRBV24-1 and J usage is TRBJ2-3; D is uncertain. The ends were cut back, 3 bases at V and 2 bases at J, with 5 bases in the middle. The CDR3 consists of 13 residues. Germline V gene sequence: CDR1 KGHDR, CDR2 SFDVKD. The CDR3 is CATSDHPTDTQYF. DNA of the CDR3: TGTGCCACCAGTGATCACCCCACAGATACGCAGTATTTT.

The chain recombines TRBV7-2 with TRBJ1-2; 7 bases map to TRBD1. This CDR3 is 18 amino acids long. V shed 1 base, J shed 3 bases, and the junction held 14 bases outside the gene matches. Germline V gene lookup returns CDR1 SGHTA and CDR2 FQGNSA. The DNA of the CDR3 is TGTGCCAGCAGCTTAGTTAGTACACCACAGGGGCGGCACTATGGCTACACCTTC. Its protein is CASSLVSTPQGRHYGYTF.

This clonotype is judged large (0.1 to 1%). J is TRBJ1-6 and V is TRBV18; 8 nucleotides match TRBD1. V was clipped by 4 bases and J by 6 bases; unmatched bases: 5. This CDR3 comprises 15 residues. Germline CDR1 KGHSH, CDR2 LQKENI. CDR3 nucleotide sequence: TGTGCCAGCTCACTACCCGGACAGGGTAATTCACCCCTCCACTTT. It specifies CASSLPGQGNSPLHF. Complete variable domain (other parts from reference TRBV18 and TRBJ1-6): NAGVMQNPRHLVRRRGQEARLRCSPMKGHSHVYWYRQLPEEGLKFMVYLQKENIIDESGMPKERFSAEFPKEGPSILRIQQVVRGDSAAYFCASSLPGQGNSPLHFGNGTRLTVT.

This clonotype was picked up one time. This chain joins TRBV6-1 and TRBJ2-5; D not certain. CDR3 length: 14 residues. Between the trimmed V and J ends, which lost 6 bases and 0 bases, there was a span of 11 bases. Germline V CDR1 and CDR2: MNHNS, SASEGT. Here the CDR3 reads CASSEQSYQETQYF. CDR3 nucleotides: TGTGCCAGCAGCGAACAGAGTTACCAAGAGACCCAGTACTTC.

In its sample, this clonotype was seen a few times. This rearrangement joins TRBV7-2 to TRBJ1-1; 7 bases agree with TRBD1. The CDR3 has 14 residues. Trimming removed 1 base from V and 6 bases from J; junction bases left unmatched: 5. CDR1 is SGHTA and CDR2 is FQGNSA in the germline V gene. Here the CDR3 DNA reads TGTGCCAGCAGCTTAGACAGGGGAAGGGCTGAAGCTTTCTTT. Amino acid sequence: CASSLDRGRAEAFF.

This clonotype was detected only a few times. The V gene is TRBV27, the J gene TRBJ2-5; 12 positions match TRBD1. The CDR3 sequence is 18 residues long. Trimming took 2 bases from V and 7 from J; bases not matched to a gene: 14. CDR1 and CDR2 from the germline V gene are MNHEY and SMNVEV (reference sequence). The CDR3 sequence: CASSLRGTGGRGGPTQYF. CDR3 in DNA: TGTGCCAGCAGTTTAAGAGGGACAGGGGGCCGGGGGGGCCCGACCCAGTACTTC.

J is TRBJ1-2 and V is TRBV15; TRBD1 matches at 10 bases. Losses at the gene ends were 2 bases for V and 3 bases for J; bases not matched to a gene: 9. Germline loops: CDR1 LNHNV, CDR2 YYDKDF (reference sequence). CDR3 length equals 17 residues. The CDR3 reads CATSRHTGTGEDYGYTF. Written as DNA, the CDR3 is TGTGCCACCAGCAGACACACCGGGACAGGGGAAGACTATGGCTACACCTTC.

V gene TRBV19 combines with J gene TRBJ2-3, with unresolved D. CDR1 LNHDA and CDR2 SQIVND come from the germline V gene (reference sequence). V was clipped by 6 bases and J by 0 bases, with 10 bases between them. The CDR3 runs to 14 residues. CDR3 DNA sequence: TGTGCCAGTAGACGAGTTCCTAGCACAGATACGCAGTATTTT. This gives the protein CASRRVPSTDTQYF. The whole variable domain, filled in from reference TRBV19 and TRBJ2-3, reads DGGITQSPKYLFRKEGQNVTLSCEQNLNHDAMYWYRQDPGQGLRLIYYSQIVNDFQKGDIAEGYSVSREKKESFPLTVTSAQKNPTAFYLCASRRVPSTDTQYFGPGTRLTVL.

The chain combines TRBV29-1 with TRBJ1-2; 10 nucleotides agree with TRBD1. V dropped 7 bases and J dropped 8; count of bases not matched to a gene: 16. Germline CDR1 is SQVTM and CDR2 is ANQGSEA. This CDR3 has 15 amino acids. The CDR3 coding sequence is TGCAGCGGCGGAGTCCGGGACAGGGGCCGGGGGGGCTACACCTTC. Translation gives CSGGVRDRGRGGYTF.

The V call is TRBV7-2, the J call TRBJ1-5, with no clear D. The CDR3 has 15 amino acids. The V end was cut by 3 bases, the J end by 4 bases, with 13 bases between. Germline lookup yields CDR1 SGHTA and CDR2 FQGNSA. CDR3 protein: CASSFRGYPNQPQHF. The CDR3, as DNA: TGTGCCAGCAGCTTCCGAGGGTATCCGAATCAGCCCCAGCATTTT.

The chain carries TRBV6-5 and TRBJ1-6; D not resolved. V lost 2 bases to trimming and J lost 5 bases, with 7 bases between them. The CDR3 is 14 residues long. CDR1 and CDR2 from the germline V gene are MNHEY and SVGAGI. The CDR3 spells CASSYVLDNSPLHF. The CDR3 nucleotides read TGTGCCAGCAGTTACGTGCTTGATAATTCACCCCTCCACTTT.